This T cell receptor beta chain was captured in a study of blood T cell repertoires in COVID-19. This table comes from immunoSEQ multiplex PCR, and its TCRdb copy is limited to in-frame clones, with some not included. The sample lists 150,000 to 200,000 clones, 70% to 85% seen once, with around 7% in the top ten. Enrolment of Seattle patients took place during active infection, and they were followed longitudinally. The sequence came from a middle-aged woman with COVID-19, enrolled during active disease. Input material: peripheral blood.

The CDR3 loop reads CASRARGVQPQHF. The DNA of the CDR3 is TGTGCCAGTAGGGCACGGGGGGTTCAGCCCCAGCATTTT. The chain recombines TRBV19 with TRBJ1-5, with D maybe TRBD1 (5 bases). The CDR3 extends over 13 amino acids. Germline CDR1 and CDR2: LNHDA and SQIVND (reference sequence). The V and J ends lost 6 bases and 6 bases respectively, with 12 bases between them.